The sequence of this TCR beta chain was determined in a study of blood T cell repertoires in COVID-19. For the study at large: Acute-phase and convalescent COVID-19 samples originated in the United States, Italy and Spain.

The length of the CDR3 is 14 residues. The V gene end was trimmed by 6 bases and the J gene end by 7 bases; junction bases not matched to a gene: 8. CDR1 is LNHDA and CDR2 is SQIVND in the germline V gene (reference sequence). This clone was detected a few times. How the authors handled the data: Amplification of reference gene primers provided the estimated nucleated cell counts. Clones were sequenced by immunoSEQ multiplex PCR, and TCRdb holds only the in-frame ones, with some missing. That table gives V, J and clone size, and the DNA gave D and trimming. Of 150,000 to 200,000 clones in the sample, 80% to 90% were seen once.

The sequence was collected from a man in his late teens or twenties who had recovered from COVID-19. This sequence joins TRBV19 and TRBJ1-5; 8 nucleotides match TRBD1. Sequenced: peripheral blood. CDR3 nucleotide sequence: TGTGCCAGTAGGAGCCACAGGGGGGAACAGCCCCAGCATTTT. Residues: CASRSHRGEQPQHF. The full variable domain, its missing parts supplied by reference TRBV19 and TRBJ1-5, is DGGITQSPKYLFRKEGQNVTLSCEQNLNHDAMYWYRQDPGQGLRLIYYSQIVNDFQKGDIAEGYSVSREKKESFPLTVTSAQKNPTAFYLCASRSHRGEQPQHFGDGTRLSIL.